This T cell receptor (beta chain) was profiled in a study of cytomegalovirus exposure and HLA in healthy donors. Overall study results and limits: Altogether, 150 to 200 TCR beta chains were recorded as cytomegalovirus-associated. Most TCR sequences were uncommon, yet certain public TCRs appeared in many donors. Accounts indicate the classifier identified cytomegalovirus status with strong specificity and sensitivity.

The assay was immunoSEQ multiplex PCR, and TCRdb's table has in-frame clones only and misses some. Among roughly 330,000 clones listed, around 90% were seen once. About this clone itself: Its antigen is currently unknown.

The CDR3 consists of 16 residues. The V gene lost 5 bases and the J gene lost 0 bases, with 14 bases spanning the gap. Looked up from germline, CDR1 is LNHDA and CDR2 is SQIVND (reference sequence). V gene TRBV19 combines with J gene TRBJ2-1; D may be TRBD2 (6 bases). This clonotype originated in a woman aged 25-40 years in good health and CMV-seropositive. The sequencing input was PBMCs. The DNA of the CDR3 is TGTGCCAGTAGTTCTTCGGGAGTCGGCTCCTACAATGAGCAGTTCTTC. Amino acid sequence: CASSSSGVGSYNEQFF.